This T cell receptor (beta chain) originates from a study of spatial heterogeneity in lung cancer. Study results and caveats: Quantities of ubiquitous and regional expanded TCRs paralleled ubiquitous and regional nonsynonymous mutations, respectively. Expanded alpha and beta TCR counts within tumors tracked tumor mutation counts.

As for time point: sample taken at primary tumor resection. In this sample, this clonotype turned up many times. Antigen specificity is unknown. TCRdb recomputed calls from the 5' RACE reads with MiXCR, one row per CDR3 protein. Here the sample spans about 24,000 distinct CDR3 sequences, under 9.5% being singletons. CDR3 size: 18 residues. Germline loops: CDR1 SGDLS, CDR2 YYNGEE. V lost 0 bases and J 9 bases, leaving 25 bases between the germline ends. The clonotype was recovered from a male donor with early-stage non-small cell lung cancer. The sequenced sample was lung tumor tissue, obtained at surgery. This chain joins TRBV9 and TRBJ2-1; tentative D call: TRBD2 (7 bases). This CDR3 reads CASSVEGGPTSWHSEQFF. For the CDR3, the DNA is TGTGCCAGCAGCGTAGAGGGGGGGCCCACCTCCTGGCATAGTGAGCAGTTCTTC.